This T cell receptor beta chain was found in a study of blood T cell repertoires in COVID-19. Turning to the study itself: Sites in the United States, Italy and Spain provided acute and convalescent COVID-19 samples.

Sequencing used immunoSEQ multiplex PCR; TCRdb keeps in-frame clones, though not all of them. Here the sample spans 150,000 to 200,000 clones, around 87% being singletons. This clonotype was sampled from a woman older than 75 in a cohort sampled during active or convalescent COVID-19. Sample: peripheral blood.

CDR3 in DNA: TGTGCCAGCAGCTTACTAGCGGGGTACAATGAGCAGTTCTTC. Its translation is CASSLLAGYNEQFF. The chain has TRBV5-5 and TRBJ2-1, with 10 bases that match TRBD2. The V segment lost 2 bases and the J segment 4 bases; nucleotides outside the gene matches: 0. The CDR3 runs to 14 residues. Per the germline V gene, CDR1 is SGHKS and CDR2 is YYEKEE (reference sequence).